The entry below describes one T cell receptor (beta chain). Antigen unknown. The CDR3 sequence is 14 residues long. Deletions cut 3 bases from V and 1 base from J, with 10 bases between. Germline V CDR1 and CDR2: KGHSH, LQKENI. This sample is part of a study of cytomegalovirus exposure and HLA in healthy donors. Broader study findings: Accurate prediction of most subjects' HLA-A and HLA-B alleles from TCR beta sequences was reported. Some highly shared sequence variants likely arose as a pipeline artifact.

The PCR used 60 Vbeta and 13 Jbeta primers. The method was immunoSEQ multiplex PCR; TCRdb's version includes in-frame clones alone and lacks a portion of them. The sample shows approximately 140,000 clones, around 73% of them seen only once. Donors were ostensibly healthy at sampling, although undocumented immune exposures were probable. The sequence came from a woman between 35 and 50 years old in good health and CMV-seronegative. Input material: PBMCs. The gene calls are TRBV18 and TRBJ2-7; the D is unclear. This CDR3 reads CASSPPPLSYEQYF. The CDR3 region has the DNA TGTGCCAGCTCACCTCCCCCTCTTTCCTACGAGCAGTACTTC.